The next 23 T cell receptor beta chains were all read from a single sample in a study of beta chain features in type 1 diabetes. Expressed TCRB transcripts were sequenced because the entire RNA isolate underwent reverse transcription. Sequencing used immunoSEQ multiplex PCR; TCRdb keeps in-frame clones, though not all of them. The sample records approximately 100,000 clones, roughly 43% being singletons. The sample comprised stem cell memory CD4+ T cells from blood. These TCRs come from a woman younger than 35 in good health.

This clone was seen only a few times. The CDR3 DNA reads as TGTGCCAGCAGCTTGGCCAAAGGGACAGGGAACACCGGGGAGCTGTTTTTT. It specifies CASSLAKGTGNTGELFF. This chain uses TRBV5-4 with TRBJ2-2; 8 bases line up with TRBD1. Germline assignment: CDR1 SGHNT and CDR2 YYREEE (reference sequence). This CDR3 contains 17 residues. V shed 0 bases and J 1 base; nucleotides not matched to a gene: 5.

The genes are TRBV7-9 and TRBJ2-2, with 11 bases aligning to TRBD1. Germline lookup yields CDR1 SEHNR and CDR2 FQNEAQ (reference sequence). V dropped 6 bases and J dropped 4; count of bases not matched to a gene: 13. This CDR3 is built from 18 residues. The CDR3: CASSRGQGAIAGTGELFF. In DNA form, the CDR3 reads TGTGCCAGCAGTCGTGGACAGGGGGCTATCGCGGGCACCGGGGAGCTGTTTTTT.

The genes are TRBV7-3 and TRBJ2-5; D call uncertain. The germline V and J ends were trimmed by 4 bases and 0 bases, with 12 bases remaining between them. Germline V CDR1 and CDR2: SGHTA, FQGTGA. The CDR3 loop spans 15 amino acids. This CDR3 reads CASSSLGSYQETQYF. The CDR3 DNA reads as TGTGCCAGCAGCTCTCTTGGCAGTTACCAAGAGACCCAGTACTTC.

CDR3 sequence reads: CASFPAGRLYSNQPQHF. CDR3 coding DNA: TGTGCCAGCTTCCCGGCAGGGCGCCTTTATAGCAATCAGCCCCAGCATTTT. The chain combines TRBV21-1 with TRBJ1-5; TRBD1, the table's D call, was not compared with the DNA. TRBV21-1 is designated a pseudogene. This CDR3 has 17 residues.

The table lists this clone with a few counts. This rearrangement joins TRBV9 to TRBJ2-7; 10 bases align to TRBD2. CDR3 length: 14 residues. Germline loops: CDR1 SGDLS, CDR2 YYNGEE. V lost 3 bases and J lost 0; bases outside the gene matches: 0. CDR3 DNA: TGTGCCAGCAGCGGGACTAGCGGCTCCTACGAGCAGTACTTC. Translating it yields CASSGTSGSYEQYF.

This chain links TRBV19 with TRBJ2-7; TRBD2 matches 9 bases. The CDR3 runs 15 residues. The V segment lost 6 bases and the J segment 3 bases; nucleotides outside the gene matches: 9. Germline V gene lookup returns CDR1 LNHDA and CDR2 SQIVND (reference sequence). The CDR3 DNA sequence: TGTGCCAGTAGACTAGCGGGTGCCCTCCTCTACGAGCAGTACTTC. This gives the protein CASRLAGALLYEQYF.

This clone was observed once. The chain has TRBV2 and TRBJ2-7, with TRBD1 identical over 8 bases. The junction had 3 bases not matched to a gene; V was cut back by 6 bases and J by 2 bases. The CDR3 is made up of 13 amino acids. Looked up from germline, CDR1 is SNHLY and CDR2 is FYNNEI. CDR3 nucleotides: TGTGCCAGCAGCCGGGGACAGGCCTACGAGCAGTACTTC. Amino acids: CASSRGQAYEQYF.

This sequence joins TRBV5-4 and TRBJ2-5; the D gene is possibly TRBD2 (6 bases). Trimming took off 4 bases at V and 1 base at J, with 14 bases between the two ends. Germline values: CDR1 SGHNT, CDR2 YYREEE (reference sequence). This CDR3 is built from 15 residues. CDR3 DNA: TGTGCCAGCAGCCGACTAGGACTGTTCCAAGAGACCCAGTACTTC. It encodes CASSRLGLFQETQYF. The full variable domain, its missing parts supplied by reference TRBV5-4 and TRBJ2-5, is ETGVTQSPTHLIKTRGQQVTLRCSSQSGHNTVSWYQQALGQGPQFIFQYYREEENGRGNFPPRFSGLQFPNYSSELNVNALELDDSALYLCASSRLGLFQETQYFGPGTRLLVL.

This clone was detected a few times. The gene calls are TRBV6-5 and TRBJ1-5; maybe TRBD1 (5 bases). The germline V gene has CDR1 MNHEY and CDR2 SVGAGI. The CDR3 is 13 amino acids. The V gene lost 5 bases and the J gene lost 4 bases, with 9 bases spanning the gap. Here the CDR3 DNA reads TGTGCCAGCAGTATCAGGGATAATCAGCCCCAGCATTTT. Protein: CASSIRDNQPQHF.

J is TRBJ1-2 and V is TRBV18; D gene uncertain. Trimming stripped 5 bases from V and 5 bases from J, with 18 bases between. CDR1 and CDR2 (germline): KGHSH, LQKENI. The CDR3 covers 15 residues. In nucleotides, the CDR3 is TGTGCCAGCTCAGACCTACTAAGGTCTTTTTATGGCTACACCTTC. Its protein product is CASSDLLRSFYGYTF.

CDR3 in DNA: TGTGCCAGCAGCTTAAAACGGGAGGACAATGAGCAGTTCTTC. This codes for CASSLKREDNEQFF. This chain links TRBV7-3 with TRBJ2-1; 7 bases align to TRBD2. The CDR3 spans 14 residues. V trimming: 1 base; J trimming: 5 bases; junction bases outside the gene matches: 2. CDR1 is SGHTA, CDR2 FQGTGA, per germline.

The CDR3 DNA is TGTGCCAGCAGTGCCCTTGGGGGCGGGAGTATCTACGAGCAGTACTTC. Protein product: CASSALGGGSIYEQYF. The chain joins TRBV28 to TRBJ2-7; D perhaps matches TRBD2 (7 bases). Germline V CDR1 and CDR2: MDHEN, SYDVKM. The V end lost 5 bases, the J end lost 3 bases, and 20 bases lay between the germline ends. This CDR3 spans 16 amino acids.

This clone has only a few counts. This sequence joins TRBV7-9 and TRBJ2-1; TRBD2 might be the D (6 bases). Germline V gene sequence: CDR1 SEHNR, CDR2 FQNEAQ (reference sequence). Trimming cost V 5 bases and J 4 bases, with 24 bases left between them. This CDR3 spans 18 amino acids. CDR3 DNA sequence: TGTGCCAGCAGCCAGGCGAAGCTGGGTGGGAGGTCATACAATGAGCAGTTCTTC. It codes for CASSQAKLGGRSYNEQFF.

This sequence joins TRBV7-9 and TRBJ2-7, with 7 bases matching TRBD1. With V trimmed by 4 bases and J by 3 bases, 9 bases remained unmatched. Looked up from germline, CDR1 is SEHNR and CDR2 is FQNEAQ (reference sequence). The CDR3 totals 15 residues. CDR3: CASSSTDRANYEQYF. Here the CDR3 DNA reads TGTGCCAGCAGCTCAACCGACAGGGCGAACTACGAGCAGTACTTC.

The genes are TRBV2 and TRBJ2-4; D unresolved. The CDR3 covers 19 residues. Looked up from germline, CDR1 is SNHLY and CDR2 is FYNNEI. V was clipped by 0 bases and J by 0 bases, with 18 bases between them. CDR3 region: CASSEAHSVLVVAKNIQYF. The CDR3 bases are TGTGCCAGCAGTGAAGCGCATAGTGTTTTGGTAGTAGCCAAAAACATTCAGTACTTC.

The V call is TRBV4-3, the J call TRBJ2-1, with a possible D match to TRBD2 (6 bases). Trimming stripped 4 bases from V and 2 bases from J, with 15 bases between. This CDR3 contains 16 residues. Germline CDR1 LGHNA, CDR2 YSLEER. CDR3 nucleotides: TGCGCCAGCAGCCCTAGACTAGTATACCCCTACAATGAGCAGTTCTTC. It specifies CASSPRLVYPYNEQFF.

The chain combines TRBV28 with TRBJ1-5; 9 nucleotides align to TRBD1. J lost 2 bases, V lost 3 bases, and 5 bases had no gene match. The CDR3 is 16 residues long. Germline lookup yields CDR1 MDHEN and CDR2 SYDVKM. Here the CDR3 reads CASSFWGQGGNQPQHF. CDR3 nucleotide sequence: TGTGCCAGCAGTTTCTGGGGACAGGGTGGCAATCAGCCCCAGCATTTT.

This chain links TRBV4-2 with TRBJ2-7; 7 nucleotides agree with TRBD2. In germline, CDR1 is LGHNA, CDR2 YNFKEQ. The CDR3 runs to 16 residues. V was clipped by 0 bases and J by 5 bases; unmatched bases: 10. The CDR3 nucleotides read TGTGCCAGCAGCCAAGAAGAGGGCATAGGGAGGGACGAGCAGTACTTC. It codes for CASSQEEGIGRDEQYF.

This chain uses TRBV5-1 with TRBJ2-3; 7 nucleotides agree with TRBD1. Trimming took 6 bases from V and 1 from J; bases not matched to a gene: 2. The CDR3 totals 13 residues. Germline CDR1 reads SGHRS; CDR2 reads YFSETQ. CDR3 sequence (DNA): TGCGCCAGCATGGGGACAGGCACAGATACGCAGTATTTT. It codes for CASMGTGTDTQYF.

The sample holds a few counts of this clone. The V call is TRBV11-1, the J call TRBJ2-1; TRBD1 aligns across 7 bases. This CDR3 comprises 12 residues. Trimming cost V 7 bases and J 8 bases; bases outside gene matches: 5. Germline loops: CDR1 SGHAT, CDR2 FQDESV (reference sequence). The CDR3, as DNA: TGTGCCAGCAAGAAGGGGGCCTATGAGCAGTTCTTC. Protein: CASKKGAYEQFF.

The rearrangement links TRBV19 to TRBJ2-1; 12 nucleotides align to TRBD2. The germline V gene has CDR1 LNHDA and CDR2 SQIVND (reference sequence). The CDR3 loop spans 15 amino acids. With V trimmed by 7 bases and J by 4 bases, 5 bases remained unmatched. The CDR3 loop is CASTRTSGVYNEQFF. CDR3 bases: TGTGCCAGTACCCGGACTAGCGGGGTGTACAATGAGCAGTTCTTC.

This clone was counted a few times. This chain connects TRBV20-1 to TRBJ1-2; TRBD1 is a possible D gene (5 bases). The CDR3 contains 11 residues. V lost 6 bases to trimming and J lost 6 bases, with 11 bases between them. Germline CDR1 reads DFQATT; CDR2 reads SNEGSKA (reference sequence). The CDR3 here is CSAYTGHGYTF. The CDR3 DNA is TGCAGTGCCTATACAGGCCATGGCTACACCTTC.

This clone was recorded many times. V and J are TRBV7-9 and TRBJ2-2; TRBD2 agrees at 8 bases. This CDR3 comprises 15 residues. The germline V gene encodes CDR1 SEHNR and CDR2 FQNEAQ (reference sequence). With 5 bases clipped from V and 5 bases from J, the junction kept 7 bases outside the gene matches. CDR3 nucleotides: TGTGCCAGCAGCCCAAGGGCTAGCGGGACCGGGGAGCTGTTTTTT. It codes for CASSPRASGTGELFF.